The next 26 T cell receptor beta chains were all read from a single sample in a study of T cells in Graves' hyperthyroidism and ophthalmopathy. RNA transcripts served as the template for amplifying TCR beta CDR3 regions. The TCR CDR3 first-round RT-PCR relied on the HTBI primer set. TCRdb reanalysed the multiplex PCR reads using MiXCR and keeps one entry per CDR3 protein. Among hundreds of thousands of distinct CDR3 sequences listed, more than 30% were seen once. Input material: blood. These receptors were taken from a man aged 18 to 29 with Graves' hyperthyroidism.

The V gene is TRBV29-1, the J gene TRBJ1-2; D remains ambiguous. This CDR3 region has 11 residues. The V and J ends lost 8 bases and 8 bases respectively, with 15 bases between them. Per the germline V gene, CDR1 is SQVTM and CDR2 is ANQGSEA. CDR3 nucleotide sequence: TGCAGCTTGGTGGAGGGCGGAGGCTACACCTTC. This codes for CSLVEGGGYTF.

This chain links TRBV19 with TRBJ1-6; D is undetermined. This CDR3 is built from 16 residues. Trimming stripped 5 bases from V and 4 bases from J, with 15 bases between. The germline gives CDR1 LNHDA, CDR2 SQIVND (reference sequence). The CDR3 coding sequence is TGTGCCAGTAGTCCCCTGGGTGAGAAGTATAATTCACCCCTCCACTTT. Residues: CASSPLGEKYNSPLHF.

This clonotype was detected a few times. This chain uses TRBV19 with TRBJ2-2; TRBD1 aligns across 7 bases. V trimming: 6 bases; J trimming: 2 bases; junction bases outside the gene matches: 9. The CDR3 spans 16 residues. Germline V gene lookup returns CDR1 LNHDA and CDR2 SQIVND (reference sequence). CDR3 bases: TGTGCCAGTAGGAAGGACAGGACCAGTAACACCGGGGAGCTGTTTTTT. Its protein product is CASRKDRTSNTGELFF.

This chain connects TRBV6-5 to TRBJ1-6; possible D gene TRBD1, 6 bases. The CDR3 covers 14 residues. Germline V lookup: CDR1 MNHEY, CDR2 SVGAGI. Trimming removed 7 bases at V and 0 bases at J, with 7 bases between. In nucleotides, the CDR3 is TGTGCCAGCAAGGACAGCTCCTATAATTCACCCCTCCACTTT. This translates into CASKDSSYNSPLHF.

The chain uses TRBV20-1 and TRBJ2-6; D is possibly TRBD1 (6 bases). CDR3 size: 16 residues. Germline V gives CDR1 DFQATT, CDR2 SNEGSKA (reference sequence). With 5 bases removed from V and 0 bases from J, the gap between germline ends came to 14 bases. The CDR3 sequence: CSAGKTGGSGANVLTF. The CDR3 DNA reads TGCAGTGCTGGAAAGACAGGAGGCTCTGGGGCCAACGTCCTGACTTTC.

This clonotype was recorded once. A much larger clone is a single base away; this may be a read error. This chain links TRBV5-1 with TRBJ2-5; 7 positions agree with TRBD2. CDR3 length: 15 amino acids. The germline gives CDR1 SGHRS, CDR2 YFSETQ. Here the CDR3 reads CASSVTGGLQEAQYF. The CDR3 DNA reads TGTGCCAGCAGCGTAACGGGAGGATTACAAGAGGCCCAGTACTTC.

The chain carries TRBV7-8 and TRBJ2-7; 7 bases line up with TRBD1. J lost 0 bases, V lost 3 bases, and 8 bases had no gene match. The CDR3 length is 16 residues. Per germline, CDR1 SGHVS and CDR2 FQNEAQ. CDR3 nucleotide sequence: TGTGCCAGCAGCTTCCGAAGACAGGGAAGCTCCTACGAGCAGTACTTC. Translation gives CASSFRRQGSSYEQYF.

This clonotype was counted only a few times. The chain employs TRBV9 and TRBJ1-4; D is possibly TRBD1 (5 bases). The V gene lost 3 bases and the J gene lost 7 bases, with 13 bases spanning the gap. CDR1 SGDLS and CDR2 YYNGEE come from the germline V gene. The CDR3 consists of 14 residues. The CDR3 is CASSGGGRGEKLFF. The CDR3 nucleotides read TGTGCCAGCAGCGGGGGGGGTCGTGGTGAAAAACTGTTTTTT. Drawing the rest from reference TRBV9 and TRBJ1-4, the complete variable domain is DSGVTQTPKHLITATGQRVTLRCSPRSGDLSVYWYQQSLDQGLQFLIQYYNGEERAKGNILERFSAQQFPDLHSELNLSSLELGDSALYFCASSGGGRGEKLFFGSGTQLSVL.

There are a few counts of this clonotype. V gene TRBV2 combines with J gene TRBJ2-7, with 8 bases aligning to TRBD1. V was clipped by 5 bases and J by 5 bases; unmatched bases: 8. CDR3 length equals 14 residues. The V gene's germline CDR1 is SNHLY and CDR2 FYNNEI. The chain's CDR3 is CASSFQGAIHEQYF. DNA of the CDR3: TGTGCCAGCAGTTTTCAGGGGGCAATCCACGAGCAGTACTTC.

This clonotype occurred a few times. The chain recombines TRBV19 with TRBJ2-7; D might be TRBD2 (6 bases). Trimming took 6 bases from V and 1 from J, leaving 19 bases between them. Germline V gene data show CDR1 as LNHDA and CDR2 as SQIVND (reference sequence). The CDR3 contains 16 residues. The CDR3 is CASSRRLDFASYEQYF. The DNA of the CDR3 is TGTGCCAGTAGCAGACGACTAGACTTCGCTTCCTACGAGCAGTACTTC.

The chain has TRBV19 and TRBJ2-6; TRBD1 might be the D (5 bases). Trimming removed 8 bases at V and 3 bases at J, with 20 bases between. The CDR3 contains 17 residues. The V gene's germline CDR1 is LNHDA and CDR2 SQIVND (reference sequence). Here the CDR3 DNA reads TGTGCCAGTGGGCTCGTAACAGGTCTTGATGGGGCCAACGTCCTGACTTTC. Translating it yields CASGLVTGLDGANVLTF. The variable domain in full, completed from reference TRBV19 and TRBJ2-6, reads DGGITQSPKYLFRKEGQNVTLSCEQNLNHDAMYWYRQDPGQGLRLIYYSQIVNDFQKGDIAEGYSVSREKKESFPLTVTSAQKNPTAFYLCASGLVTGLDGANVLTFGAGSRLTVL.

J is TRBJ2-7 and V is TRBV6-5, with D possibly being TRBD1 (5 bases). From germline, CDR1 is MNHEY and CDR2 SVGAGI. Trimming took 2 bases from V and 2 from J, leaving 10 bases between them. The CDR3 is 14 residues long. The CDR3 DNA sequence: TGTGCCAGCAGTTACACGACAGTTGCCTACGAGCAGTACTTC. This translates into CASSYTTVAYEQYF.

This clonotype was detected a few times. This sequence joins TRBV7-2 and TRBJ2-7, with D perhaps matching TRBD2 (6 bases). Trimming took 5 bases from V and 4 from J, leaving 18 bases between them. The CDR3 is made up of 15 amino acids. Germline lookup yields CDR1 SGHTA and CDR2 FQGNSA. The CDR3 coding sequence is TGTGCCAGCAGCCCCGAGAGCGGGCTTTTGTACGAGCAGTACTTC. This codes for CASSPESGLLYEQYF.

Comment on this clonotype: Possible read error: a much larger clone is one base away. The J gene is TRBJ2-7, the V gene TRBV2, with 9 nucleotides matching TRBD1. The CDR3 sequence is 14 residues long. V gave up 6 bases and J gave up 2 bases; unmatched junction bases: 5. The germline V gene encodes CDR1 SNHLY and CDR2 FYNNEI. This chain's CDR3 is CASSDRTGAYEQYF. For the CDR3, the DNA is TGTGCCAGCAGCGATCGGACAGGGGCCTACGAGCAGTACTTC.

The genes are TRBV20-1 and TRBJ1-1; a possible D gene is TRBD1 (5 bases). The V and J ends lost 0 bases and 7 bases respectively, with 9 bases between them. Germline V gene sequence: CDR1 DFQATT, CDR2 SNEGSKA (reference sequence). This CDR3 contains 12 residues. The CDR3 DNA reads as TGCAGTGCTAGAGATTCGGGGGATGAAGCTTTCTTT. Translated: CSARDSGDEAFF.

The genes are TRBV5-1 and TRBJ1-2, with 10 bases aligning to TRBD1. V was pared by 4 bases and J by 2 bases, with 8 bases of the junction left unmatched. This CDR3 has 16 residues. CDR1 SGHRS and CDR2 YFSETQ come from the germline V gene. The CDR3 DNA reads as TGCGCCAGCAGCGTGACACGGGACAGGGGAAACTATGGCTACACCTTC. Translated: CASSVTRDRGNYGYTF. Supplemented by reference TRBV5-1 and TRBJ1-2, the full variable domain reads KAGVTQTPRYLIKTRGQQVTLSCSPISGHRSVSWYQQTPGQGLQFLFEYFSETQRNKGNFPGRFSGRQFSNSRSEMNVSTLELGDSALYLCASSVTRDRGNYGYTFGSGTRLTVV.

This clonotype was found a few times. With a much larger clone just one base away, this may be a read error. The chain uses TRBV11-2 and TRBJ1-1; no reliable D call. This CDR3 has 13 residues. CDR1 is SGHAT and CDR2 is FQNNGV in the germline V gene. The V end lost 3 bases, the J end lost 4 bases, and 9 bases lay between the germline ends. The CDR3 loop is CASSLRKGTEAFF. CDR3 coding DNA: TGTGCCAGCAGCTTGAGAAAGGGCACTGAAGCTTTCTTT.

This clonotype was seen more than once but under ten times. DNA of the CDR3: TGTGCCAGCAGCCAATGGGACAAGATCTACGAGCAGTACTTC. It codes for CASSQWDKIYEQYF. The chain uses TRBV14 and TRBJ2-7; D is possibly TRBD1 (6 bases). Trimming took 2 bases from V and 3 from J, leaving 11 bases between them. Germline loops: CDR1 SGHDN, CDR2 FVKESK. This CDR3 has 14 amino acids.

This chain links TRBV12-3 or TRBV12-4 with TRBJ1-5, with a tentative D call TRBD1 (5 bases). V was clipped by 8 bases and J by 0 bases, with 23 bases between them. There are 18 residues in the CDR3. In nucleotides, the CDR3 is TGTGCCAGCTCCTCGACAGTAACGGGGGGATATAGCAATCAGCCCCAGCATTTT. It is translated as CASSSTVTGGYSNQPQHF.

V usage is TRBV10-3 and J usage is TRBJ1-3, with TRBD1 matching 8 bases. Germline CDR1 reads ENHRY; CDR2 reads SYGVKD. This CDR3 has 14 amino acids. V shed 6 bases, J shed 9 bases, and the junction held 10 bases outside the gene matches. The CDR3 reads CAISGTGGKRTIYF. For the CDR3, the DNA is TGTGCCATCAGCGGGACAGGCGGGAAGCGCACCATATATTTT.

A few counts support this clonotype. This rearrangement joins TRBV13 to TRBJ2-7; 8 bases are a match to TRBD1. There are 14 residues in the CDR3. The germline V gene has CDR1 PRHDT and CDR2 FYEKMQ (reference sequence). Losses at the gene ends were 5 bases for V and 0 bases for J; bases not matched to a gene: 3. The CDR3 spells CASSDRGHSYEQYF. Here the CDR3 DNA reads TGTGCCAGCAGCGACAGGGGTCACTCCTACGAGCAGTACTTC.

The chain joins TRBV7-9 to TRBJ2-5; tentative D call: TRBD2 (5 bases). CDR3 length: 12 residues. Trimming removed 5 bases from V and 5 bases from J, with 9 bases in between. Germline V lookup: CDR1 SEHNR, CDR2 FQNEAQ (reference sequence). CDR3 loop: CASSREPETQYF. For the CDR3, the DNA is TGTGCCAGCAGCAGGGAGCCGGAGACCCAGTACTTC.

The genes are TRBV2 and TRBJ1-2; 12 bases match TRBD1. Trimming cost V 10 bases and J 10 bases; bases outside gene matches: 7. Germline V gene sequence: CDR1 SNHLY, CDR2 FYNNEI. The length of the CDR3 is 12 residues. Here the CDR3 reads CAIRDRGRDYTF. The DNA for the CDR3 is TGTGCCATCAGGGACAGGGGGCGCGACTACACCTTC.

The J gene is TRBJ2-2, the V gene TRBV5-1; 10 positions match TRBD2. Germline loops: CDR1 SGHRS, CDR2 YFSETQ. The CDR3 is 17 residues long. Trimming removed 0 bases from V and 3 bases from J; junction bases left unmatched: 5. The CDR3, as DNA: TGCGCCAGCAGCTTGGGAGCTAGCGGGGGACACACCGGGGAGCTGTTTTTT. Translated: CASSLGASGGHTGELFF.

CDR3 residues: CASQRQGDNTGELFF. Here the CDR3 DNA reads TGTGCCAGCCAACGACAGGGGGATAACACCGGGGAGCTGTTTTTT. This chain joins TRBV19 and TRBJ2-2, with 9 positions matching TRBD1. The V gene's germline CDR1 is LNHDA and CDR2 SQIVND (reference sequence). The CDR3 extends over 15 amino acids. Trimming took 9 bases from V and 2 from J; bases not matched to a gene: 7.

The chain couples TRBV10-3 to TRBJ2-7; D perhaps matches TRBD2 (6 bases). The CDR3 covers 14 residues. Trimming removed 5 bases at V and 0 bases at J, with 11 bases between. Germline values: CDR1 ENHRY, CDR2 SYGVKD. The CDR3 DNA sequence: TGTGCCATCAGTCCGGGCGGGAACTCCTACGAGCAGTACTTC. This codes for CAISPGGNSYEQYF.